The 17 T cell receptor beta chains in this list originate from one sample, sequenced in a study of beta chain features in type 1 diabetes. The isolated RNA, all of it, was reverse transcribed, so expressed TCRB transcripts were what got sequenced. Clones were sequenced by immunoSEQ multiplex PCR, and TCRdb holds only the in-frame ones, with some missing. The table records some 150,000 clones, roughly 9.7% of them present only once. What was sequenced was central memory CD4+ T cells from blood. The receptor source for this set is a middle-aged woman in good health.

CDR3 in DNA: TGTGCCAGCAGCCTCGCGGCCGGATCACCCCTCCACTTT. Translating it yields CASSLAAGSPLHF. This chain joins TRBV7-8 and TRBJ1-6; no reliable D call. Trimming left V 5 bases short and J 10 bases short, with 12 bases between. CDR1 and CDR2 from the germline V gene are SGHVS and FQNEAQ. This CDR3 is built from 13 residues. Variable domain in full (rest from reference TRBV7-8 and TRBJ1-6): GAGVSQSPRYKVAKRGQDVALRCDPISGHVSLFWYQQALGQGPEFLTYFQNEAQLDKSGLPSDRFFAERPEGSVSTLKIQRTQQEDSAVYLCASSLAAGSPLHFGNGTRLTVT.

V and J are TRBV4-3 and TRBJ1-1, with D perhaps matching TRBD1 (6 bases). The V end lost 5 bases, the J end lost 7 bases, and 14 bases lay between the germline ends. The length of the CDR3 is 13 residues. Germline lookup yields CDR1 LGHNA and CDR2 YSLEER. The CDR3 protein is CASSVSRGIEAFF. Written as DNA, the CDR3 is TGCGCCAGCAGCGTCTCCAGGGGAATTGAAGCTTTCTTT.

In nucleotides, the CDR3 is TGTGCTAGTGGTCTAGACAATTCACCCCTCCACTTT. The encoded protein is CASGLDNSPLHF. The gene calls are TRBV12-5 and TRBJ1-6; D gene uncertain. This CDR3 contains 12 residues. The V gene lost 5 bases and the J gene lost 7 bases, with 6 bases spanning the gap. Looked up from germline, CDR1 is LGHNT and CDR2 is FRNRAP.

This clone was seen a few times. The J gene is TRBJ2-3, the V gene TRBV11-3, with 11 bases identical to TRBD2. After removal of 4 bases from V and 2 bases from J, the junction contained 5 bases not matched to a gene. The CDR3 spans 16 residues. Germline CDR1 SGHNT, CDR2 YENEEA. CDR3 loop: CASSSGTSGLTDTQYF. In DNA, the CDR3 is TGTGCCAGCAGCTCGGGGACTAGCGGCCTCACAGATACGCAGTATTTT. Full variable domain (missing parts from reference TRBV11-3 and TRBJ2-3): EAGVVQSPRYKIIEKKQPVAFWCNPISGHNTLYWYLQNLGQGPELLIRYENEEAVDDSQLPKDRFSAERLKGVDSTLKIQPAELGDSAVYLCASSSGTSGLTDTQYFGPGTRLTVL.

This clone was counted ten times or more. The rearrangement joins TRBV14 to TRBJ1-2; D is possibly TRBD1 (5 bases). V was cut by 2 bases and J by 4 bases, with 14 bases left in between. The CDR3 sequence is 15 residues long. Per germline, CDR1 SGHDN and CDR2 FVKESK. This CDR3 reads CASSQSGPTAYGYTF. DNA of the CDR3: TGTGCCAGCAGCCAATCGGGCCCGACAGCCTATGGCTACACCTTC.

This clone was seen a handful of times. The chain has TRBV2 and TRBJ2-7; 7 bases match TRBD1. With 6 bases clipped from V and 6 bases from J, the junction kept 11 bases outside the gene matches. Germline CDR1 reads SNHLY; CDR2 reads FYNNEI. This CDR3 is 14 amino acids long. CDR3 bases: TGTGCCAGCAGGGAACAGGGGCCCAGCGCCGAGCAGTACTTC. Translated, it gives CASREQGPSAEQYF.

This clone was counted a few times. The same CDR3 can be traced to other DNA sequences in this sample. The chain joins TRBV18 to TRBJ1-1, with D unresolved. This CDR3 region has 13 residues. The germline CDR1 and CDR2 sequences are KGHSH and LQKENI. Trimming shortened V by 3 bases and J by 2 bases, and 7 bases separated the two germline ends. The DNA of the CDR3 is TGTGCCAGCTCACCCGGACTAAACACTGAAGCTTTCTTT. It encodes CASSPGLNTEAFF.

This clone has more than one count but fewer than ten. This chain joins TRBV5-6 and TRBJ1-4; 9 bases match TRBD1. The ends lost 5 bases at V and 11 bases at J; junction bases unmatched: 7. CDR1 is SGHDT and CDR2 is YYEEEE in the germline V gene. The CDR3 has 13 residues. The CDR3 region has the DNA TGTGCCAGCAGTCGTGACAGGGGGGAGAAACTGTTTTTT. The encoded protein is CASSRDRGEKLFF.

This clone was counted many times. The rearrangement joins TRBV5-1 to TRBJ2-7, with D maybe TRBD1 (5 bases). CDR3 length equals 11 residues. In germline, CDR1 is SGHRS, CDR2 YFSETQ. Between the trimmed V and J ends, which lost 4 bases and 4 bases, there was a span of 6 bases. In DNA form, the CDR3 reads TGCGCCAGCAGCACAGGTTACGAGCAGTACTTC. Translated, it gives CASSTGYEQYF.

This clone is a singleton in its sample. The V gene is TRBV6-5, the J gene TRBJ1-6; 7 nucleotides line up with TRBD1. Germline values: CDR1 MNHEY, CDR2 SVGAGI. This CDR3 is built from 14 residues. Trimming cost V 1 base and J 7 bases; bases outside gene matches: 1. CDR3 sequence: CASSYWTGNSPLHF. As DNA, the CDR3 is TGTGCCAGCAGTTACTGGACAGGAAATTCACCCCTCCACTTT.

The chain combines TRBV6-6 with TRBJ2-5; D might be TRBD2 (6 bases). Per the germline V gene, CDR1 is MNHNY and CDR2 is SVGAGI (reference sequence). V lost 8 bases and J 5 bases, leaving 12 bases between the germline ends. The CDR3 is 12 residues long. Here the CDR3 DNA reads TGTGCCAGCGGGACTTCCTTTGAGACCCAGTACTTC. Amino acids: CASGTSFETQYF.

This sequence joins TRBV4-1 and TRBJ2-3; 7 positions agree with TRBD1. Germline V gene sequence: CDR1 MGHRA, CDR2 YSYEKL. V shed 3 bases and J 1 base; nucleotides not matched to a gene: 4. The CDR3 sequence is 15 residues long. The CDR3 DNA reads TGCGCCAGCAGCCAGGACGACAGGGGCACAGATACGCAGTATTTT. Translation gives CASSQDDRGTDTQYF.

Many counts were recorded for this clone. The chain recombines TRBV4-3 with TRBJ2-7; unclear D gene. The CDR3 has 13 amino acids. Looked up from germline, CDR1 is LGHNA and CDR2 is YSLEER. Trimming pared 4 bases from V and 0 bases from J, leaving 7 bases between. The CDR3 reads CASSRVISYEQYF. The DNA of the CDR3 is TGCGCCAGCAGCCGCGTCATCTCCTACGAGCAGTACTTC.

This clone was recorded a few times. The chain joins TRBV4-1 to TRBJ1-6; the match to TRBD1 covers 9 bases. Germline V gene sequence: CDR1 MGHRA, CDR2 YSYEKL. The CDR3 is 17 amino acids. Germline trimming cut 0 bases from V and 10 bases from J; bases unmatched to any gene: 10. As DNA, the CDR3 is TGCGCCAGCAGCCAAGATAAAGTCCCGACAGGGGGGTCACCCCTCCACTTT. Translating it yields CASSQDKVPTGGSPLHF.

J is TRBJ1-1 and V is TRBV11-3; D not certain. The ends were cut back, 2 bases at V and 1 base at J, with 5 bases in the middle. The CDR3 has 13 residues. CDR1 is SGHNT and CDR2 is YENEEA in the germline V gene. CDR3 in DNA: TGTGCCAGCAGCTTACTTCGGAACACTGAAGCTTTCTTT. It encodes CASSLLRNTEAFF.

This rearrangement joins TRBV7-2 to TRBJ2-2; TRBD1 aligns across 11 bases. V trimming: 5 bases; J trimming: 5 bases; junction bases outside the gene matches: 4. This CDR3 region has 15 residues. CDR1 and CDR2 from the germline V gene are SGHTA and FQGNSA. The CDR3 sequence: CASSAGTGGTGELFF. Here the CDR3 DNA reads TGTGCCAGCAGCGCCGGGACAGGGGGAACCGGGGAGCTGTTTTTT.

This chain connects TRBV6-1 to TRBJ2-7; TRBD2 aligns across 7 bases. The V gene's germline CDR1 is MNHNS and CDR2 SASEGT. The junction had 7 bases not matched to a gene; V was cut back by 8 bases and J by 0 bases. CDR3 size: 14 residues. Here the CDR3 reads CASPPWEGSYEQYF. DNA of the CDR3: TGTGCCAGCCCTCCCTGGGAGGGCTCCTACGAGCAGTACTTC.